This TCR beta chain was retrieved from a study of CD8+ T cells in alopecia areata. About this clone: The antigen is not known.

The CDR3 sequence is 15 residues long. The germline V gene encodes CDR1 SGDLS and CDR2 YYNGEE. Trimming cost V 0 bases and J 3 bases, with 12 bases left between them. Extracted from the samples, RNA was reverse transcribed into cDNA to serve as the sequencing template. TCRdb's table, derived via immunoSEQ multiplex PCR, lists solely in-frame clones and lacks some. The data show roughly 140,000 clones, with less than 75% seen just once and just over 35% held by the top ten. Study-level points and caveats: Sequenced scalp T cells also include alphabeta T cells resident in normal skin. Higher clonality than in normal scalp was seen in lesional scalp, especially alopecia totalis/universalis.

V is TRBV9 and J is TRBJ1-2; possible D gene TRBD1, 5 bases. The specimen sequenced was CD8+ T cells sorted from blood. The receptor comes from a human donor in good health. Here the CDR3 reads CASSVATGVDYGYTF. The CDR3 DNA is TGTGCCAGCAGCGTAGCCACAGGAGTTGACTATGGCTACACCTTC. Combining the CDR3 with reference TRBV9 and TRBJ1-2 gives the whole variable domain DSGVTQTPKHLITATGQRVTLRCSPRSGDLSVYWYQQSLDQGLQFLIQYYNGEERAKGNILERFSAQQFPDLHSELNLSSLELGDSALYFCASSVATGVDYGYTFGSGTRLTVV.